The 14 T cell receptor beta chains below come from one sample, sequenced in a study of post-analysis software for immune sequencing data. Whole-study findings and limits: Relative to controls, patients had roughly five TRBV segments at higher frequency, with TRBV5-6, TRBV5-1 and TRBV20-1 among these.

Sequencing libraries made from TCR beta cDNA carried unique molecular identifiers. TCRdb re-called the PCR reads with MiXCR, one entry per CDR3 protein. The sample has fewer than 550,000 distinct CDR3 sequences; less than 40% are singletons. These receptors have no known antigen. Sample: blood. The receptor set was obtained from a girl between 2 and 17 years old with multiple sclerosis.

J is TRBJ2-5 and V is TRBV10-3; 12 nucleotides agree with TRBD1. J was trimmed by 4 bases and V by 3 bases; bases with no gene match: 6. Germline values: CDR1 ENHRY, CDR2 SYGVKD. This CDR3 spans 16 amino acids. The CDR3 here is CAISDSRDRGLETQYF. As DNA, the CDR3 is TGTGCCATCAGTGATTCCCGGGACAGGGGGCTAGAGACCCAGTACTTC.

This chain uses TRBV7-3 with TRBJ2-1; TRBD2 agrees at 14 bases. The CDR3 runs to 17 residues. V lost 4 bases to trimming and J lost 5 bases; unmatched junction nucleotides: 7. CDR1 and CDR2 (germline): SGHTA, FQGTGA. The CDR3 loop is CASSSRTSGGYNNEQFF. In DNA, the CDR3 is TGTGCCAGCAGCTCTCGGACTAGCGGGGGGTACAACAATGAGCAGTTCTTC.

The chain links TRBV20-1 to TRBJ2-7; D perhaps matches TRBD1 (5 bases). Between the trimmed V and J ends, which lost 0 bases and 4 bases, there was a span of 16 bases. This CDR3 spans 15 amino acids. Per the germline V gene, CDR1 is DFQATT and CDR2 is SNEGSKA (reference sequence). In DNA form, the CDR3 reads TGCAGTGCTAGAGATAGTAGACAGCCTTGGTACGAGCAGTACTTC. Translation: CSARDSRQPWYEQYF.

This clonotype has a handful of counts. The chain is built from TRBV2 and TRBJ2-7, with 7 bases matching TRBD1. Germline values: CDR1 SNHLY, CDR2 FYNNEI. Trimming at V came to 3 bases and at J to 0 bases, leaving 5 bases not matched to a gene. The CDR3 has 15 amino acids. In DNA, the CDR3 is TGTGCCAGCAGTGACGGGCCAGGGGGCTCCTACGAGCAGTACTTC. Residues: CASSDGPGGSYEQYF.

V and J are TRBV7-2 and TRBJ2-1; no definite D call. This CDR3 has 15 residues. Germline V gene sequence: CDR1 SGHTA, CDR2 FQGNSA. V lost 6 bases, J lost 3 bases, and 15 bases lay in between. The CDR3 DNA reads as TGTGCCAGCAGGTCTATGCGAGACCTCTACAATGAGCAGTTCTTC. This translates into CASRSMRDLYNEQFF.

The chain is built from TRBV15 and TRBJ2-7; D uncertain. V gave up 0 bases and J gave up 2 bases, with 8 bases separating them. The CDR3 is 14 amino acids. CDR1 and CDR2 from the germline V gene are LNHNV and YYDKDF (reference sequence). The DNA for the CDR3 is TGTGCCACCAGCAGAGACAAGGGTCCCTACGAGCAGTACTTC. Amino acid sequence: CATSRDKGPYEQYF.

As to this clonotype: One junction end disagrees with the germline gene, perhaps due to a read error. This rearrangement joins TRBV7-8 to TRBJ2-1, with D perhaps TRBD1 (6 bases). Germline loops: CDR1 SGHVS, CDR2 FQNEAQ. The CDR3 covers 14 residues. The CDR3 DNA follows: TGTACCAGCAGCTCTGACAGGCTCGGCAATGAGCAGTTCTTC. Translated: CTSSSDRLGNEQFF.

J is TRBJ2-5 and V is TRBV4-2, with a weak D call TRBD2 (6 bases). The CDR3 consists of 15 residues. V was pared by 0 bases and J by 5 bases, with 13 bases between. Germline CDR1 is LGHNA and CDR2 is YNFKEQ. CDR3 residues: CASSQDVGRRETQYF. CDR3 DNA: TGTGCCAGCAGCCAAGATGTAGGGAGGCGGGAGACCCAGTACTTC.

The chain has TRBV9 and TRBJ2-3; 8 bases align to TRBD1. The germline CDR1 and CDR2 sequences are SGDLS and YYNGEE. CDR3 length: 15 residues. V shed 7 bases, J shed 2 bases, and the junction held 9 bases outside the gene matches. CDR3 residues: CASARGTGTTDTQYF. The CDR3 DNA follows: TGTGCCAGCGCCCGGGGGACAGGAACCACAGATACGCAGTATTTT.

CDR3 bases: TGTGCCAGCAGCTTGGGAATTTCAGGGGCCCGAAGTTTAGCGGGCTACACCTTC. Translated: CASSLGISGARSLAGYTF. The rearrangement joins TRBV5-5 to TRBJ1-2; D is possibly TRBD1 (6 bases). V gave up 0 bases and J gave up 8 bases, with 26 bases separating them. CDR1 and CDR2 (germline): SGHKS, YYEKEE (reference sequence). The CDR3 spans 18 residues.

This clonotype was seen a few times. The gene calls are TRBV10-3 and TRBJ2-5, with 8 bases matching TRBD1. The trim removed 10 bases at V and 1 base at J, leaving 14 bases unmatched. The CDR3 consists of 16 residues. Germline V gives CDR1 ENHRY, CDR2 SYGVKD. The DNA of the CDR3 is TGTGCCACCCAAACGGGTACAGGGGGACCCCAAGAGACCCAGTACTTC. Its translation is CATQTGTGGPQETQYF.

This chain connects TRBV7-2 to TRBJ2-5; 8 bases map to TRBD2. The CDR3 sequence is 16 residues long. Germline values: CDR1 SGHTA, CDR2 FQGNSA. V lost 0 bases to trimming and J lost 2 bases; unmatched junction nucleotides: 5. The CDR3 DNA sequence: TGTGCCAGCAGCTTAGCATCTAGCGGGCGGCAAGAGACCCAGTACTTC. Its protein is CASSLASSGRQETQYF.

This clonotype was seen a few times. This rearrangement joins TRBV7-3 to TRBJ1-5; no firm D call. Trimming left V 1 base short and J 7 bases short, with 11 bases between. Per germline, CDR1 SGHTA and CDR2 FQGTGA. The CDR3 is made up of 14 amino acids. The CDR3 region is CASSLIGPAQPQHF. The DNA of the CDR3 is TGTGCCAGCAGCTTAATTGGCCCCGCGCAGCCCCAGCATTTT.

This sequence joins TRBV27 and TRBJ2-5, with a tentative D call TRBD1 (6 bases). The CDR3 has 14 residues. Germline V gives CDR1 MNHEY, CDR2 SMNVEV (reference sequence). The V end was cut by 5 bases, the J end by 1 base, with 11 bases between. For the CDR3, the DNA is TGTGCCAGCAGTCCGACAGGCGCCCAAGAGACCCAGTACTTC. Protein product: CASSPTGAQETQYF.